The rows below give T cell receptor beta chains drawn from one sample of a study of T cells in Graves' hyperthyroidism and ophthalmopathy. From the multiplex PCR reads, TCRdb called clonotypes with MiXCR, one entry per CDR3 protein. Among approximately 570,000 distinct CDR3 sequences listed, 15% to 20% were seen once. The sample comprised blood. The receptors were gathered from a man aged 35-49 years with Graves' ophthalmopathy. Each CDR3 is given with its conserved first and last residue. A D gene is named only where the DNA matches it firmly. Part of the rows lack a size; the others show once, few, many or a class for expanded clones.

>-|15|TRBV20-1|TRBJ2-2|-
TGCAGTGCTAGGTTGGGGGTTTGGAACACCGGGGAGCTGTTTTTT
CSARLGVWNTGELFF
>-|14|TRBV6-1|TRBJ1-3|few
TGTGCCAGCAGCCCTGGCCAGCCGGTAAACACCATATATTTT
CASSPGQPVNTIYF
>-|12|TRBV12-3/TRBV12-4|TRBJ1-1|many
TGTGCCAGCAGTACGGGGACGTTTGAAGCTTTCTTT
CASSTGTFEAFF
>-|12|TRBV30|TRBJ1-1|many
TGTGCCTGGAGTGCAGGGACATTGAAAGCTTTCTTT
CAWSAGTLKAFF
>-|14|TRBV19|TRBJ2-5|-
TGTGCCAGTCGGAAACAACAGGGACAAGAGACCCAGTACTTC
CASRKQQGQETQYF
>TRBD1|16|TRBV2|TRBJ1-6|many
TGTGCCAGCAGTCCGGACAGGTCCTACTATAATTCACCCCTCCACTTT
CASSPDRSYYNSPLHF
>-|13|TRBV10-3|TRBJ1-5|many
TGTGCCATCGTACAGGCCTCAAATCAGCCCCAGCATTTT
CAIVQASNQPQHF
>TRBD2|15|TRBV27|TRBJ2-7|many
TGTGCCAGCAGGACTAGCGGGGGGAAAAGCAACGAGCAGTACTTC
CASRTSGGKSNEQYF
>-|13|TRBV28|TRBJ1-6|-
TGTGCCAGCAGACTCGGGGGGGGTTCACCCCTCCACTTT
CASRLGGGSPLHF
>-|13|TRBV20-1|TRBJ2-7|many
TGCAGTGCTAGAGATCTGACAGCCTACGAGCAGTACTTC
CSARDLTAYEQYF
>-|13|TRBV10-3|TRBJ2-2|many
TGTGCCATCAGGTCACTTATCACCGGGGAGCTGTTTTTT
CAIRSLITGELFF
>-|15|TRBV4-1|TRBJ1-4|-
TGCGCCAGCAGCCCCCCGTGGGGGACTAATGAAAAACTGTTTTTT
CASSPPWGTNEKLFF
>-|14|TRBV9|TRBJ2-1|-
TGTGCCAGCAGCGTAGCTCCAGGGCGCAATGAGCAGTTCTTC
CASSVAPGRNEQFF
>TRBD1|16|TRBV11-2|TRBJ1-2|many
TGTGCCAGCAGCTTACCGGCGCAGGGGGTGAACTATGGCTACACCTTC
CASSLPAQGVNYGYTF
>TRBD2|15|TRBV6-2/TRBV6-3|TRBJ2-2|few
TGTGCCAGCGGCCTAGCGGGAGGGGTGACCGGGGAGCTGTTTTTT
CASGLAGGVTGELFF
>-|12|TRBV29-1|TRBJ2-1|few
TGCAGCGTTGAAAGGAGCTACAATGAGCAGTTCTTC
CSVERSYNEQFF
>-|14|TRBV9|TRBJ1-1|-
TGTGCCAGCAGCGTATCGGACAGTAACACTGAAGCTTTCTTT
CASSVSDSNTEAFF
>-|14|TRBV5-1|TRBJ1-1|few
TGCGCCAGCAGCCCCGGGTTTGGGGACACTGAAGCTTTCTTT
CASSPGFGDTEAFF
>-|11|TRBV30|TRBJ1-2|few
TGTGCCTGGAGCAGAGAGGGAGGCTACACCTTC
CAWSREGGYTF
>-|17|TRBV5-1|TRBJ2-3|few
TGCGCCAGCAGGCTGGCGGGGGCCAGAAGAGGCACAGATACGCAGTATTTT
CASRLAGARRGTDTQYF
>TRBD1|14|TRBV5-5|TRBJ2-5|many
TGTGCCAGCAGACAGGACAGGGGATTGGAGACCCAGTACTTC
CASRQDRGLETQYF
>-|14|TRBV11-2|TRBJ2-7|few
TGTGCCAGCAGCCGTCCCGGAACAGGGACCGAGCAGTACTTC
CASSRPGTGTEQYF
>TRBD2|15|TRBV28|TRBJ2-1|many
TGTGCCAGCAGTTTACCTAGCGGGGCCTACAATGAGCAGTTCTTC
CASSLPSGAYNEQFF
>TRBD1|13|TRBV18|TRBJ1-2|many
TGTGCCAGCTCTCCGGGACAGCGGGTGAGCTACACCTTC
CASSPGQRVSYTF
>-|14|TRBV19|TRBJ1-1|-
TGTGCCAGTAATAGGCAAGAAATGAACACTGAAGCTTTCTTT
CASNRQEMNTEAFF
>-|13|TRBV20-1|TRBJ1-5|few
TGCAGTGCTGGGGTGGGGGAGAGGCAGCCCCAGCATTTT
CSAGVGERQPQHF
>TRBD1|17|TRBV12-3/TRBV12-4|TRBJ2-6|-
TGTGCCAGCAGTTTGGCCAACAGGGGGCGAGGGGCCAACGTCCTGACTTTC
CASSLANRGRGANVLTF
>-|18|TRBV6-1|TRBJ2-7|many
TGTGCCAGCAGGGCCAATCCTTCATCCGGGACACCTCCTTGGGAGCAGTACTTC
CASRANPSSGTPPWEQYF
>TRBD1|19|TRBV28|TRBJ1-2|many
TGTGCCAGCAGTTATGAAAACACGCCAATGACAGGGGGCAAGGATGGCTACACCTTC
CASSYENTPMTGGKDGYTF
>-|14|TRBV20-1|TRBJ1-2|few
TGCAGTGCTCCCCAGCGGGGGGGGAACTATGGCTACACCTTC
CSAPQRGGNYGYTF
>-|14|TRBV6-1|TRBJ1-1|-
TGTGCCAGCCAGGGCGGGCTAATGAACACTGAAGCTTTCTTT
CASQGGLMNTEAFF
>-|16|TRBV18|TRBJ2-1|many
TGTGCCAGCTCACCACCGGGAGCTAGCTCCTACAATGAGCAGTTCTTC
CASSPPGASSYNEQFF
>-|15|TRBV12-3/TRBV12-4|TRBJ1-2|many
TGTGCCAGCAGTTCCGGTTGGAGCCGGGCCTATGGCTACACCTTC
CASSSGWSRAYGYTF
>TRBD1|15|TRBV7-2|TRBJ1-5|-
TGTGCCAGCAGCACCGGGACAGAGAAAGGTCAGCCCCAGCATTTT
CASSTGTEKGQPQHF
>TRBD2|16|TRBV20-1|TRBJ2-5|many
TGCAGTGCTAGAGATGTAAGAGCGGGAGGCCCAGAGACCCAGTACTTC
CSARDVRAGGPETQYF
>TRBD1|11|TRBV30|TRBJ2-1|many
TGTGCCACCTCAGGGGGCAATGAGCAGTTCTTC
CATSGGNEQFF
>-|13|TRBV7-2|TRBJ2-7|few
TGTGCCAGCAGTTTCTCTCTTAACTACGAGCAGTACTTC
CASSFSLNYEQYF
>-|13|TRBV5-1|TRBJ1-1|few
TGCGCCAGCAGGATGGATTTTAACACTGAAGCTTTCTTT
CASRMDFNTEAFF
>-|14|TRBV12-3/TRBV12-4|TRBJ2-1|-
TGTGCCAGCAGCCAGGGGTCGCCCTACAATGAGCAGTTCTTC
CASSQGSPYNEQFF
>-|13|TRBV3-1|TRBJ1-4|many
TGTGCCAGCAGCCTCGGGACTTCTGAAAAACTGTTTTTT
CASSLGTSEKLFF
>-|15|TRBV4-1|TRBJ2-1|-
TGCGCCAGCAGCCAAGATGACAGCTCCTACAATGAGCAGTTCTTC
CASSQDDSSYNEQFF
>TRBD2|16|TRBV20-1|TRBJ2-3|many
TGCAGTCCTCGAACGGGACTAGCGGGGGGGCTGAATACGCAGTATTTT
CSPRTGLAGGLNTQYF
>-|15|TRBV28|TRBJ1-2|few
TGTGCCAGCAGCCCTGGGCAGGGTCCTTACTATGGCTACACCTTC
CASSPGQGPYYGYTF
>-|12|TRBV12-3/TRBV12-4|TRBJ1-2|few
TGTGCCAGCAGCCGGACAGAACTTGGCTACACCTTC
CASSRTELGYTF
>TRBD1|17|TRBV7-9|TRBJ2-3|-
TGTGCCAGCAGTTATAAGACAGGGCTCACCGCCACAGATACGCAGTATTTT
CASSYKTGLTATDTQYF
>-|18|TRBV20-1|TRBJ1-4|-
TGCAGTGCTAGTCCGCAGAGTCTAACCCTAGGACTTCGGGAAAAACTGTTTTTT
CSASPQSLTLGLREKLFF
>-|12|TRBV20-1|TRBJ2-3|-
TGCAGTGCCCTGGAACACACAGATACGCAGTATTTT
CSALEHTDTQYF
>-|13|TRBV15|TRBJ1-4|few
TGTGCCACCAGCACTAAGACTAATGAAAAACTGTTTTTT
CATSTKTNEKLFF
>TRBD1|15|TRBV3-1|TRBJ2-3|few
TGTGCCAGCAGCCAAGCGACAGGGAGCACAGATACGCAGTATTTT
CASSQATGSTDTQYF
>-|12|TRBV7-3|TRBJ2-1|-
TGTGCCAGCAGCCATGAGACGGGGGAGCAGTTCTTC
CASSHETGEQFF
>TRBD1|14|TRBV7-8|TRBJ1-2|many
TGTGCCAGCAGCTTCCGGACAGGGAACTATGGCTACACCTTC
CASSFRTGNYGYTF
>-|15|TRBV28|TRBJ2-1|-
TGTGCCAGCAGTTGGAGGGGTAGCGGCGGCAATGAGCAGTTCTTC
CASSWRGSGGNEQFF
>TRBD1|16|TRBV12-3/TRBV12-4|TRBJ1-1|few
TGTGCCAGCAGTTTATTGACAGGGCCCCAGAACACTGAAGCTTTCTTT
CASSLLTGPQNTEAFF
>-|17|TRBV27|TRBJ1-4|few
TGTGCCAGCAGTTTATCCCGGGGTCGTGGGACTAATGAAAAACTGTTTTTT
CASSLSRGRGTNEKLFF
>TRBD1|14|TRBV12-3/TRBV12-4|TRBJ1-5|many
TGTGCCAGCAGTTTAACACAGGGGGATCAGCCCCAGCATTTT
CASSLTQGDQPQHF